This T cell receptor beta chain was found in a study of regulatory T cells in long-lasting Graves disease. Time point described: persistent/refractory GD, antithyroid drugs over 5 years with positive TRAb. Researchers made the TCR library from RNA that was extracted from PBMCs. Building the TCR beta libraries relied on iRepertoire HTBI primers, and CDR3 regions underwent Arm-PCR. TCRdb re-analysed the multiplex PCR reads in MiXCR, keeping a single row per CDR3 protein. The sample has roughly 490,000 distinct CDR3 sequences, about 20% seen once. A word on this clonotype: Its antigen is not known.

Study-wide results and caveats: Lower TCR diversity was seen in persistent Graves' patients than in newly diagnosed ones.

This TCR was recovered from a female donor with Graves disease. This specimen consisted of peripheral blood mononuclear cells (PBMCs), obtained when the disease was refractory, from a patient treated with antithyroid drugs.

This CDR3 is CASSHTSGSYEQYF. As DNA, the CDR3 is TGTGCCAGCAGCCATACTAGCGGGAGTTACGAGCAGTACTTC. The chain recombines TRBV3-1 with TRBJ2-7, with TRBD2 matching over 11 bases. The germline V gene encodes CDR1 LGHDT and CDR2 YNNKEL (reference sequence). The CDR3 runs 14 residues. With 3 bases clipped from V and 4 bases from J, the junction kept 2 bases outside the gene matches.